What follows is one T cell receptor (beta chain) and its context. This CDR3 contains 17 residues. In germline, CDR1 is MGHDK, CDR2 SYGVNS. With 1 base clipped from V and 0 bases from J, the junction kept 1 base outside the gene matches. PCR involved 60 Vbeta and 13 Jbeta primers. The assay was immunoSEQ multiplex PCR, and TCRdb's table has in-frame clones only and misses some. Of about 130,000 clones in the sample, about 80% are singletons; the top ten hold about 9.2%. The entry originates in a study of cytomegalovirus exposure and HLA in healthy donors. The clonotype comes from a man aged 25-45 years in good health and CMV-seropositive. The source material was PBMCs. The chain couples TRBV25-1 to TRBJ2-2; 11 bases agree with TRBD1. The CDR3 protein is CASSESGQGANTGELFF. In DNA, the CDR3 is TGTGCCAGCAGTGAATCGGGACAGGGGGCGAACACCGGGGAGCTGTTTTTT.